The clone carrying this T cell receptor beta chain was seen just once. Libraries were prepared by immunoSEQ multiplex PCR; TCRdb keeps only in-frame clonotypes and omits some of them. The sample lists 60,000 or so clones, around nine tenths occurring once. CDR3 length: 16 amino acids. V was trimmed by 0 bases and J by 0 bases, leaving 10 bases between them. Per the germline V gene, CDR1 is SGHRS and CDR2 is YFSETQ. This entry belongs to a study of blood T cell repertoires in COVID-19. Study overall: Some COVID-19 samples were acute and others convalescent; all came from the United States, Italy and Spain. From T cells, B-cell-depleted T cells, or PBMCs came the material, which was cDNA or gDNA.

This sequence originates from a woman in her sixties with active COVID-19. What was sequenced was peripheral blood. The chain recombines TRBV5-1 with TRBJ1-3; D remains unclear. CDR3 in DNA: TGCGCCAGCAGCTTGGATTGGGGAGACTCTGGAAACACCATATATTTT. Amino acids: CASSLDWGDSGNTIYF.